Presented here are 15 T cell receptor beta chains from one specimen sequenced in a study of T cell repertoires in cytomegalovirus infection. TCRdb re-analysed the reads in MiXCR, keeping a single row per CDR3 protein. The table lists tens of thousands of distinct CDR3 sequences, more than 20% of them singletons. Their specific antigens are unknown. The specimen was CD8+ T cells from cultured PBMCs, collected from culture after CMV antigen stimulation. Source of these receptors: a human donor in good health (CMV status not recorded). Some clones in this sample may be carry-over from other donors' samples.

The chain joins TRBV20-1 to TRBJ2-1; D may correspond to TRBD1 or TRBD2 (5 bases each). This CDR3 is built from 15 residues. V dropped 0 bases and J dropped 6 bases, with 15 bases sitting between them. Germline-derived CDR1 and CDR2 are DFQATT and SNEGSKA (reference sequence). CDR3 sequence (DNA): TGCAGTGCTAGAGATCGGTACGGGGCTTCCAATGAGCAGTTCTTC. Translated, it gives CSARDRYGASNEQFF.

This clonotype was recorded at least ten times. CDR3 DNA: TGTGCCAGCAGTTTACAATCGGGGACGAACACTGAAGCTTTCTTT. It codes for CASSLQSGTNTEAFF. The rearrangement links TRBV27 to TRBJ1-1; D is possibly TRBD1 (5 bases). CDR3 length equals 15 residues. Germline CDR1 MNHEY, CDR2 SMNVEV (reference sequence). Between the trimmed V and J ends, which lost 2 bases and 1 base, there was a span of 11 bases.

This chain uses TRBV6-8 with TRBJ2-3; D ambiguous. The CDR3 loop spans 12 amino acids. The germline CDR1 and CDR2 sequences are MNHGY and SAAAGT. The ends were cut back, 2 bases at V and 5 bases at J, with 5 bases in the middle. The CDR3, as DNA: TGTGCCAGCAGTTACGGATTAGATACGCAGTATTTT. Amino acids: CASSYGLDTQYF.

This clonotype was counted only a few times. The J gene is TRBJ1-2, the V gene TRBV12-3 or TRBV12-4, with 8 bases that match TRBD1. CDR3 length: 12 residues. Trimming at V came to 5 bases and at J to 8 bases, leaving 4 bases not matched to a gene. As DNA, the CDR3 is TGTGCCAGCAGTGCAGGGGGCGGCGGCTACACCTTC. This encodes CASSAGGGGYTF.

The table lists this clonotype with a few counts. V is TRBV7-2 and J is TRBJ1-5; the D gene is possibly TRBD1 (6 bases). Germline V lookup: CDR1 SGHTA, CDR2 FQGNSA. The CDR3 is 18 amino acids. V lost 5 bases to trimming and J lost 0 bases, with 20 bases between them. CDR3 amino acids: CASSPGGGDLYSNQPQHF. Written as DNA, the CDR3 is TGTGCCAGCAGCCCAGGAGGGGGTGACCTCTATAGCAATCAGCCCCAGCATTTT.

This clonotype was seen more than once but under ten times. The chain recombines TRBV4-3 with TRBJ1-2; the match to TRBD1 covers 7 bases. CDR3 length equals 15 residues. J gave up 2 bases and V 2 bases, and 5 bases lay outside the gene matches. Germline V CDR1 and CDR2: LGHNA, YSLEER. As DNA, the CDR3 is TGCGCCAGCAGCCAACACTACAGGGGAAACTATGGCTACACCTTC. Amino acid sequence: CASSQHYRGNYGYTF.

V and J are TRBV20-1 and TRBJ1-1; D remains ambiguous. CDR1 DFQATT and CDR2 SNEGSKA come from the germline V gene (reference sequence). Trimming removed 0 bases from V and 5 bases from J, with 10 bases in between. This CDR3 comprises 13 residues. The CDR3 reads CSARDEGWTEAFF. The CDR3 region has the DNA TGCAGTGCTAGAGACGAGGGTTGGACTGAAGCTTTCTTT.

The CDR3 nucleotides are TGTGCCAGCAGTTTTGGGGGGTCTCAGCCCCAGCATTTT. Translation: CASSFGGSQPQHF. The chain couples TRBV27 to TRBJ1-5; tentative D call: TRBD1 (5 bases). Germline V gene sequence: CDR1 MNHEY, CDR2 SMNVEV (reference sequence). With 3 bases removed from V and 6 bases from J, the gap between germline ends came to 9 bases. The CDR3 runs to 13 residues.

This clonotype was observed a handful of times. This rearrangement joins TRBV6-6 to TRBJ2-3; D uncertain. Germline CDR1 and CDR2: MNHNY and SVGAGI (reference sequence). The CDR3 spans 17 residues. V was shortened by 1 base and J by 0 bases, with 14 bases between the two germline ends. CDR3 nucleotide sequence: TGTGCCAGCAGTTACTTAGCTTCCCCGTCTAGCACAGATACGCAGTATTTT. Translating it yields CASSYLASPSSTDTQYF.

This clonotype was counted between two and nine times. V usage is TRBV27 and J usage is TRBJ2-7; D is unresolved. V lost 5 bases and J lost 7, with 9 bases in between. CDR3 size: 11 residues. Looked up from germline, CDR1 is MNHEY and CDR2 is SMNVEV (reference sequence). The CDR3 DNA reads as TGTGCCAGCAGTACTGAGAGGGAGCAGTACTTC. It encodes CASSTEREQYF.

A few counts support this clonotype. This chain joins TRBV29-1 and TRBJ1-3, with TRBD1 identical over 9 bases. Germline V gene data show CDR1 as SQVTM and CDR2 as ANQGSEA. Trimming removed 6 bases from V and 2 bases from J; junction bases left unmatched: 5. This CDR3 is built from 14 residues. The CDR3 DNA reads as TGCAGCGTATCCGGGACAGGGCCTGGAAACACCATATATTTT. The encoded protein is CSVSGTGPGNTIYF.

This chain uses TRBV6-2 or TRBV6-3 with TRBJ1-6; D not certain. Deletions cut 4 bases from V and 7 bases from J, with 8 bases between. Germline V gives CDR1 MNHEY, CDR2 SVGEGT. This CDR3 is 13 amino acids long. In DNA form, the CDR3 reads TGTGCCAGCAGTTCTTCATGGAATTCACCCCTCCACTTT. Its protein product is CASSSSWNSPLHF.

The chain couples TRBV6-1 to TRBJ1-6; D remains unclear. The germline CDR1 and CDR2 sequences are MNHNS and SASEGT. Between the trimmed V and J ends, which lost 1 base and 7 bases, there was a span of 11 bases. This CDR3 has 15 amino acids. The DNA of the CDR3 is TGTGCCAGCAGTGAAGGGCCGGGAGTGAATTCACCCCTCCACTTT. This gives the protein CASSEGPGVNSPLHF.

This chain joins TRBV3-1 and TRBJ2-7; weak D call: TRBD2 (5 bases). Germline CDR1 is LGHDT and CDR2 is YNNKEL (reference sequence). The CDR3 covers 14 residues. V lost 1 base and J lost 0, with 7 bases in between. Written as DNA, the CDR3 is TGTGCCAGCAGCCAAGGCGGGTTCTCCTACGAGCAGTACTTC. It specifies CASSQGGFSYEQYF.

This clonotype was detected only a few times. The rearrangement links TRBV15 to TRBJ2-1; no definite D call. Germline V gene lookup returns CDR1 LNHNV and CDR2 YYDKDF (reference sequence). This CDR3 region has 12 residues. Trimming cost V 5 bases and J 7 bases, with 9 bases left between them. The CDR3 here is CATSPRVNEQFF. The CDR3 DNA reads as TGTGCCACCAGCCCCCGGGTGAATGAGCAGTTCTTC.